The entry that follows covers one T cell receptor (beta chain) sequence. Its antigen is not known. Noted treatment: roughly ten-day PBMC culture with coronavirus spike peptide pools or control peptides (ViraFEST assay). These data are taken from a study of vaccination and CD4 T cells after COVID-19. The CDR3 extends over 12 amino acids. V dropped 5 bases and J dropped 1 base, with 8 bases sitting between them. CDR1 GTSNPN and CDR2 SVGIG come from the germline V gene (reference sequence). The Oncomine TCR Beta short-read assay was applied to DNA of cultured CD4+ T cells. Cultures of CD4+ T cells served as the source for extracting genomic DNA. TCRdb used MiXCR to reprocess the PCR reads, holding one entry per CDR3 protein. The table lists about 22,000 distinct CDR3 sequences, 30% to 35% of them singletons.

The receptor was isolated from a human donor with COVID-19. The chain joins TRBV30 to TRBJ1-1; D gene uncertain. The sample was cultured CD4+ T cells from blood. The CDR3 sequence: CAWQRRNTEAFF. The CDR3 region has the DNA TGTGCCTGGCAAAGGCGGAACACTGAAGCTTTCTTT.